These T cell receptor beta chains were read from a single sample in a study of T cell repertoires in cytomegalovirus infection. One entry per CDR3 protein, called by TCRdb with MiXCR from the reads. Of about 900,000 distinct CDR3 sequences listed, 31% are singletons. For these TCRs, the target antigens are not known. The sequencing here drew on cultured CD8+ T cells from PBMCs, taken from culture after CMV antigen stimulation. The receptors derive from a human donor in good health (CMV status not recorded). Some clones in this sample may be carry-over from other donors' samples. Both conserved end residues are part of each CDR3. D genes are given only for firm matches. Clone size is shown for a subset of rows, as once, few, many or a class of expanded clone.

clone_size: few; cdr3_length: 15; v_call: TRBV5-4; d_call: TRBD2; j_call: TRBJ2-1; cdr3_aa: CASKLAGGTGNEQFF; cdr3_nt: TGTGCCAGTAAATTGGCGGGGGGGACGGGGAATGAGCAGTTCTTC
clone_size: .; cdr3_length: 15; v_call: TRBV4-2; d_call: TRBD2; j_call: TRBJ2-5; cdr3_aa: CASSQDSGGRETQYF; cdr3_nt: TGTGCCAGCAGCCAAGATTCGGGGGGGAGGGAGACCCAGTACTTC
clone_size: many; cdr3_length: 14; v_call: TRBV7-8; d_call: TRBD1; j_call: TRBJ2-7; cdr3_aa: CASSTTGSGHEQYF; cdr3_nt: TGTGCCAGCAGCACGACAGGGTCGGGCCACGAGCAGTACTTC
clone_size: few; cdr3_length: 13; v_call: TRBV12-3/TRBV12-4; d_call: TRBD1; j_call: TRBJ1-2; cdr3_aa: CASSATGISGYTF; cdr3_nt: TGTGCCAGCAGTGCGACAGGGATCTCTGGCTACACCTTC
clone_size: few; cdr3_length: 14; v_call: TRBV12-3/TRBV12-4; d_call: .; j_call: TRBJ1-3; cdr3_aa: CASRDTYSGNTIYF; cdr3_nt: TGTGCCAGCAGAGACACCTACTCTGGAAACACCATATATTTT
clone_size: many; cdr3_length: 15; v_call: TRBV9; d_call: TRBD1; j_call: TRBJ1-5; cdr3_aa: CASSETGVGNQPQHF; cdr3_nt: TGTGCCAGCAGCGAGACAGGGGTGGGCAATCAGCCCCAGCATTTT
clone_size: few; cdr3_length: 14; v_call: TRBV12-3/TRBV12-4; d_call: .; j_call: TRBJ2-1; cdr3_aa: CASSPTRKSDEQFF; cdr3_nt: TGTGCCAGCAGCCCCACTAGGAAGAGCGATGAGCAGTTCTTC
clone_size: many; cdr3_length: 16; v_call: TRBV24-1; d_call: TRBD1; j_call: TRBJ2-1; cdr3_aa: CATSGPQGPLNNEQFF; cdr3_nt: TGTGCCACCAGTGGCCCACAGGGGCCCTTAAACAATGAGCAGTTCTTC
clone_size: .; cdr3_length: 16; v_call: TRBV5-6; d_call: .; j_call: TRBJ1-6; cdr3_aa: CASSLEAGAYNSPLHF; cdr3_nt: TGTGCCAGCAGCCTGGAGGCAGGAGCATATAATTCACCCCTCCACTTT
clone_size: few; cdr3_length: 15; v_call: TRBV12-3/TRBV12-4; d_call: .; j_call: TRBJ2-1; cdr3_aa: CASSFRPSPYNEQFF; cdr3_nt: TGTGCCAGCAGTTTCAGGCCTTCCCCGTACAATGAGCAGTTCTTC
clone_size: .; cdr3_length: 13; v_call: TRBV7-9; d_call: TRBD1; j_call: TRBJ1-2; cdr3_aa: CASSSEGQRGYTF; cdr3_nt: TGTGCCAGCAGCTCAGAGGGACAGCGGGGCTACACCTTC
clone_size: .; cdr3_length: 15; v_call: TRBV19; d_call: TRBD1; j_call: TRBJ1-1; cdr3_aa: CASSGHRGSTTEAFF; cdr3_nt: TGTGCCAGTAGTGGTCACAGGGGTTCCACCACTGAAGCTTTCTTT
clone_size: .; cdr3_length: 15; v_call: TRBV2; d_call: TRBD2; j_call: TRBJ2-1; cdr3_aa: CASSQTSGLYNEQFF; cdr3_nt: TGTGCCAGCAGTCAGACTAGCGGTCTCTACAATGAGCAGTTCTTC
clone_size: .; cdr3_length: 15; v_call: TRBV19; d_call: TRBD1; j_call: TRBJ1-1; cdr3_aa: CASSLNGQGYTEAFF; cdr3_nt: TGTGCCAGTAGTTTGAATGGACAGGGGTATACTGAAGCTTTCTTT
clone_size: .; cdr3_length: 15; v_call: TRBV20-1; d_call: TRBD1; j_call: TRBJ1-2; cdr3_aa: CSARDLPGGAEGYTF; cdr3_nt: TGCAGTGCTAGAGATCTTCCAGGGGGCGCGGAGGGCTACACCTTC
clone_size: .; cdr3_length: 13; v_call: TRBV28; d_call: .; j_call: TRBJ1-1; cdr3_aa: CASSSRGSTEAFF; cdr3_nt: TGTGCCAGCAGTTCGCGGGGGAGCACTGAAGCTTTCTTT
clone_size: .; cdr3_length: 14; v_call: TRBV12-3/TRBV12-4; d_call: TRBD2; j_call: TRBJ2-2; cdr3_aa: CASSPSGEAGELFF; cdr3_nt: TGTGCCAGCAGTCCCAGCGGGGAGGCCGGGGAGCTGTTTTTT
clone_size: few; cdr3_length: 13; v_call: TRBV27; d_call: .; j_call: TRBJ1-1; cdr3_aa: CASNDGPNTEAFF; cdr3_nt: TGTGCCAGCAATGACGGTCCGAACACTGAAGCTTTCTTT
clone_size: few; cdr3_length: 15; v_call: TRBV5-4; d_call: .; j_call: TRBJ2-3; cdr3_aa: CASSEEPGYTDTQYF; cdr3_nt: TGTGCCAGCAGCGAGGAGCCAGGGTATACAGATACGCAGTATTTT
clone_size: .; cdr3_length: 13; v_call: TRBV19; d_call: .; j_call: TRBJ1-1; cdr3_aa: CASSINMNTEAFF; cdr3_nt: TGTGCCAGTAGTATAAATATGAACACTGAAGCTTTCTTT
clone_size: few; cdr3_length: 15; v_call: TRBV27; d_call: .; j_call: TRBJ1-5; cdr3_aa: CASSLLRADNQPQHF; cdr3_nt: TGTGCCAGCAGTTTACTTCGTGCAGACAATCAGCCCCAGCATTTT
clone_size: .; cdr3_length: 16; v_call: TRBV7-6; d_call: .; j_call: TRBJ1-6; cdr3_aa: CASSRAGAPYNSPLHF; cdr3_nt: TGTGCCAGCAGCCGCGCCGGGGCTCCCTATAATTCACCCCTCCACTTT
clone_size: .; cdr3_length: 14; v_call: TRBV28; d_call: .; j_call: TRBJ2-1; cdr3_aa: CASSLTSDDNEQFF; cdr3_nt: TGTGCCAGCAGTTTGACAAGCGACGACAATGAGCAGTTCTTC
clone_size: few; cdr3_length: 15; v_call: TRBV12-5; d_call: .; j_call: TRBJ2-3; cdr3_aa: CASGRGRGPQDTQYF; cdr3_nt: TGTGCTAGTGGCCGAGGGCGGGGCCCACAAGATACGCAGTATTTT
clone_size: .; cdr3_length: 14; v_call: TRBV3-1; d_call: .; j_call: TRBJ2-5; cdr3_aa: CASSQEGFQETQYF; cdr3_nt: TGTGCCAGCAGCCAAGAGGGGTTCCAAGAGACCCAGTACTTC
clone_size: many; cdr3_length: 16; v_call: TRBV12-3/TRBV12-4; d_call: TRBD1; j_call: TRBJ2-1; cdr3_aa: CASRPRDRSSYNEQFF; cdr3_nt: TGTGCCAGCAGACCTCGGGACAGGTCGTCCTACAATGAGCAGTTCTTC
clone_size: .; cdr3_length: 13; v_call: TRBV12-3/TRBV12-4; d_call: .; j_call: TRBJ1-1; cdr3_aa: CASTLLENTEAFF; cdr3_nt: TGTGCCAGCACCCTTTTGGAAAACACTGAAGCTTTCTTT
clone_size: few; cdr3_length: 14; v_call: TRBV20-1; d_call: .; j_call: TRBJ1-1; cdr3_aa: CSAIVDLLNTEAFF; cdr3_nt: TGCAGTGCTATCGTCGACCTCCTGAACACTGAAGCTTTCTTT
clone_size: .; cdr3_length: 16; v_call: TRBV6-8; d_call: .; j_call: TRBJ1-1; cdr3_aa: CASSYSRGEANTEAFF; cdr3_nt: TGTGCCAGCAGTTACTCCAGGGGCGAAGCGAACACTGAAGCTTTCTTT
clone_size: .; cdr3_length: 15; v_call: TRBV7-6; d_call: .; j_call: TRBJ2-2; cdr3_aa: CASSLPASNTGELFF; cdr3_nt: TGTGCCAGCAGCTTACCGGCGTCGAACACCGGGGAGCTGTTTTTT
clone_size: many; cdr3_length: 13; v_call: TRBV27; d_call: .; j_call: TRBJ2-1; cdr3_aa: CASSLVRGNEQFF; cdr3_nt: TGTGCCAGCAGTTTAGTTCGGGGGAATGAGCAGTTCTTC
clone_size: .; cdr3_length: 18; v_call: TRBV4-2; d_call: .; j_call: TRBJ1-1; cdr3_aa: CASSPPRGAGKMNTEAFF; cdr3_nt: TGTGCCAGCAGCCCCCCCCGAGGGGCAGGGAAAATGAACACTGAAGCTTTCTTT